A selection of T cell receptor beta chains follows, all from one sample in a study of early T cells in non-severe SARS-CoV-2 infection. Each CDR3 protein gets one entry after TCRdb re-called the 5' RACE reads with MiXCR. The data hold roughly 70,000 distinct CDR3 sequences, with less than 15% observed a single time. The sequenced material came from whole blood. The receptors here all came from an adult who was a healthcare worker with PCR-confirmed SARS-CoV-2 infection or an uninfected control (not recorded which). Both conserved end residues are part of each CDR3. The D gene is left open where the match is weak. Clone size is not always given. Where it is, it says once, few, many or a class for expanded clones.

>TRBJ2-7|TRBD2|few|TRBV6-5
CASTLAGATLDEQYF
TGTGCCAGCACCTTAGCGGGAGCCACCCTCGACGAGCAGTACTTC
>TRBJ2-7|NA|NA|TRBV6-5
CASKSWGREQYF
TGTGCCAGCAAGAGTTGGGGGAGGGAGCAGTACTTC
>TRBJ2-7|NA|few|TRBV27
CASSPLRHPSYEQYF
TGTGCCAGCAGTCCCTTAAGGCATCCCTCCTACGAGCAGTACTTC
>TRBJ1-1|NA|many|TRBV6-2/TRBV6-3
CASSSRAMNTEAFF
TGTGCCAGCAGTTCACGGGCCATGAACACTGAAGCTTTCTTT
>TRBJ2-1|TRBD1|NA|TRBV5-1
CASSFQLQGSYNEQFF
TGCGCCAGCAGCTTCCAGCTACAGGGGTCCTACAATGAGCAGTTCTTC
>TRBJ2-1|TRBD2|many|TRBV7-8
CASSPAGTSRFF
TGTGCCAGCAGCCCGGCGGGGACTAGTAGGTTCTTC
>TRBJ1-3|TRBD1|many|TRBV29-1
CSVRDRAGNTIYF
TGCAGCGTTCGCGACAGGGCTGGAAACACCATATATTTT
>TRBJ1-6|NA|few|TRBV3-1
CASSQDDGAPLHF
TGTGCCAGCAGCCAAGACGATGGCGCACCCCTCCACTTT
>TRBJ2-7|TRBD2|few|TRBV7-9
CASSWATSGRGGEQYF
TGTGCCAGCAGCTGGGCGACTAGCGGGAGAGGGGGCGAGCAGTACTTC
>TRBJ1-6|NA|many|TRBV5-1
CASSLDTGYSPLHF
TGCGCCAGCAGCTTGGATACGGGGTATTCACCCCTCCACTTT
>TRBJ1-1|TRBD1|few|TRBV29-1
CSVATGGNTEAFF
TGCAGCGTCGCGACAGGGGGGAACACTGAAGCTTTCTTT
>TRBJ2-7|TRBD2|many|TRBV2
CASSREGSPYEQYF
TGTGCCAGCAGTCGGGAGGGGTCGCCCTACGAGCAGTACTTC
>TRBJ2-1|NA|few|TRBV9
CASSERQASYYNEQFF
TGTGCCAGCAGCGAGAGACAGGCATCCTACTACAATGAGCAGTTCTTC
>TRBJ1-1|NA|NA|TRBV28
CASIEGRAFF
TGTGCCAGCATAGAAGGACGGGCTTTCTTT
>TRBJ1-5|TRBD1|medium-sized|TRBV6-1
CASSASTGGSSNQPQHF
TGTGCCAGCAGTGCAAGCACAGGGGGCTCTAGCAATCAGCCCCAGCATTTT
>TRBJ1-1|NA|many|TRBV29-1
CSVEGTGEAFF
TGCAGCGTTGAGGGCACAGGGGAAGCTTTCTTT
>TRBJ2-3|TRBD2|NA|TRBV12-3/TRBV12-4
CASSLGLASGSSTDTQYF
TGTGCCAGCAGTTTAGGGCTGGCTAGCGGGTCTAGCACAGATACGCAGTATTTT
>TRBJ2-5|NA|many|TRBV27
CASRALGSTYQETQYF
TGTGCCAGCAGGGCTCTCGGGAGCACGTACCAAGAGACCCAGTACTTC
>TRBJ2-3|NA|NA|TRBV6-5
CASSPGGFTPTQYF
TGTGCCAGCAGTCCCGGAGGGTTCACCCCTACGCAGTATTTT
>TRBJ1-4|NA|NA|TRBV29-1
CSGGVGEKLFF
TGCAGCGGAGGTGTGGGTGAAAAACTGTTTTTT
>TRBJ1-1|NA|NA|TRBV12-3/TRBV12-4
CASSMNGGTEAFF
TGTGCCAGCAGTATGAATGGCGGGACTGAAGCTTTCTTT
>TRBJ2-2|NA|many|TRBV10-3
CAISTGYNTGELFF
TGTGCCATCAGTACGGGGTATAACACCGGGGAGCTGTTTTTT
>TRBJ2-5|TRBD2|many|TRBV20-1
CSATHPWAGAGETQYF
TGCAGTGCTACTCACCCCTGGGCGGGAGCGGGAGAGACCCAGTACTTC
>TRBJ2-2|NA|many|TRBV19
CASSIQAGLPTGELFF
TGTGCCAGTAGTATTCAGGCGGGACTTCCAACCGGGGAGCTGTTTTTT
>TRBJ2-4|NA|few|TRBV6-1
CASTPGLQSGRNIQYF
TGTGCCAGCACCCCAGGACTTCAATCCGGGAGAAACATTCAGTACTTC
>TRBJ2-2|TRBD1|many|TRBV12-3/TRBV12-4
CASSSYTGEGTGELFF
TGTGCCAGCAGTTCATACACAGGGGAAGGTACCGGGGAGCTGTTTTTT
>TRBJ2-7|TRBD2|few|TRBV6-2/TRBV6-3
CASSYSRTRVSYEQYF
TGTGCCAGCAGTTACTCCCGGACTAGAGTCTCCTACGAGCAGTACTTC
>TRBJ2-1|NA|NA|TRBV28
CASSMTFPLPPKQFF
TGTGCCAGCAGTATGACATTTCCCCTCCCTCCGAAGCAGTTCTTC
>TRBJ2-1|NA|few|TRBV27
CASSFGTEQFF
TGTGCCAGCAGTTTCGGGACAGAGCAGTTCTTC
>TRBJ2-4|NA|few|TRBV5-1
CASSWGQTGGIQYF
TGCGCCAGCAGCTGGGGACAAACTGGTGGCATTCAGTACTTC
>TRBJ2-3|NA|few|TRBV4-3
CASSQDSVGRSTDTQYF
TGCGCCAGCAGCCAAGATTCAGTGGGAAGGAGCACAGATACGCAGTATTTT
>TRBJ2-2|NA|many|TRBV25-1
CASSQRDTGELFF
TGTGCCAGCAGTCAGCGGGACACCGGGGAGCTGTTTTTT
>TRBJ1-2|TRBD1|few|TRBV6-5
CASSRDSDTGYTF
TGTGCCAGCAGCAGGGACAGCGATACCGGCTACACCTTC
>TRBJ2-6|TRBD2|few|TRBV5-4
CASSFKAGVSGANVLTF
TGTGCCAGCAGTTTTAAAGCGGGGGTTTCTGGGGCCAACGTCCTGACTTTC
>TRBJ1-5|NA|many|TRBV20-1
CSARWGLGQPQHF
TGCAGTGCTAGGTGGGGGTTGGGTCAGCCCCAGCATTTT
>TRBJ2-3|NA|medium-sized|TRBV5-1
CASSLLDSLVADTQYF
TGCGCCAGCAGCCTACTGGACAGTCTCGTAGCGGATACGCAGTATTTT
>TRBJ2-1|NA|NA|TRBV29-1
CSVAPMNNNEQFF
TGCAGCGTTGCCCCCATGAACAACAATGAGCAGTTCTTC
>TRBJ2-1|NA|many|TRBV14
CASSQDRGAEQFF
TGTGCCAGCAGCCAAGACCGGGGAGCTGAGCAGTTCTTC
>TRBJ2-7|TRBD1|NA|TRBV18
CASSSARGSAEQYF
TGTGCCAGCTCATCTGCCAGGGGGTCCGCCGAGCAGTACTTT
>TRBJ2-7|NA|NA|TRBV11-2
CASSLIQRKPYYEQYF
TGTGCCAGCAGCTTAATACAGCGAAAACCATACTACGAGCAGTACTTC
>TRBJ2-1|TRBD2|many|TRBV29-1
CSVDVAGGNEQFF
TGCAGCGTCGACGTGGCGGGAGGCAATGAGCAGTTCTTC
>TRBJ2-5|NA|many|TRBV9
CASSNADGDQETQYF
TGTGCCAGCAGCAACGCGGACGGCGACCAAGAGACCCAGTACTTC
>TRBJ2-1|TRBD2|NA|TRBV20-1
CSARTSGVTRNEQFF
TGCAGTGCTAGGACTAGCGGGGTGACTAGGAATGAGCAGTTCTTC
>TRBJ2-1|TRBD1|many|TRBV7-9
CAGGQGAREQFF
TGTGCCGGCGGACAGGGGGCGCGTGAGCAGTTCTTC
>TRBJ1-4|NA|many|TRBV12-3/TRBV12-4
CASSVRDEKLFF
TGTGCCAGCAGTGTAAGGGATGAAAAACTGTTTTTT
>TRBJ2-7|NA|NA|TRBV28
CASNTQYFPYEQYF
TGTGCCAGCAATACACAGTATTTTCCCTACGAGCAGTACTTC
>TRBJ1-5|TRBD1|NA|TRBV7-9
CATSSQGAGSNQPQHF
TGTGCCACCTCAAGTCAGGGGGCAGGTAGCAATCAGCCCCAGCATTTT
>TRBJ1-5|NA|few|TRBV24-1
CATSSFYQPQHF
TGTGCCACCAGTTCCTTCTACCAGCCCCAGCATTTT
>TRBJ2-1|TRBD2|NA|TRBV5-1
CASSWGLAGVNEQFF
TGCGCCAGCAGCTGGGGACTAGCGGGAGTGAATGAGCAGTTCTTC
>TRBJ2-3|NA|many|TRBV4-1
CASSQQSELGTDTQYF
TGCGCCAGCAGCCAACAGAGCGAGTTAGGCACAGATACGCAGTATTTT
>TRBJ2-1|NA|many|TRBV11-2
CASSLRVGPEQFF
TGTGCCAGCAGCTTAAGAGTAGGGCCTGAGCAGTTCTTC